The present TCR beta chain was sequenced within a study of T cell changes during pregnancy in multiple sclerosis. Only in-frame clones appear in the TCRdb table, and some are missing; sequencing was by immunoSEQ multiplex PCR. The sample shows about 20,000 clones, 80% to 90% of them seen only once. The V gene's germline CDR1 is MNHNS and CDR2 SASEGT. CDR3 length equals 15 residues. With V trimmed by 1 base and J by 0 bases, 3 bases remained unmatched. The sequence was obtained from a female donor in good health, enrolled as a control in a pregnancy study. V is TRBV6-1 and J is TRBJ2-7; 7 bases align to TRBD1. Sample: CD8+ T cells from peripheral blood mononuclear cells, taken in the second trimester of pregnancy. CDR3 DNA sequence: TGTGCCAGCAGTGAAGAGGACAGGCTCTCCTACGAGCAGTACTTC. This encodes CASSEEDRLSYEQYF.